These 10 T cell receptor beta chains were sequenced from one sample in a study of cytomegalovirus exposure and HLA in healthy donors. Amplification used 60 Vbeta primers and 13 Jbeta primers. Clones were read by immunoSEQ multiplex PCR, and TCRdb kept only the in-frame ones, dropping some. In the table there are under 130,000 clones, approximately 66% of which are singletons. The sample consisted of PBMCs. The receptor set was obtained from a woman between 50 and 59 years old in good health and CMV-seronegative.

V is TRBV28 and J is TRBJ2-7, with 10 nucleotides matching TRBD2. V dropped 4 bases and J dropped 6; count of bases not matched to a gene: 9. CDR3 length: 15 amino acids. Germline CDR1 is MDHEN and CDR2 is SYDVKM. CDR3 nucleotides: TGTGCCAGCAGTTCCTCGAGCGGGGGGGGAGTCGAGCAGTACTTC. It is translated as CASSSSSGGGVEQYF.

V usage is TRBV7-3 and J usage is TRBJ2-1; a weak D match, TRBD2 (5 bases). Germline values: CDR1 SGHTA, CDR2 FQGTGA. Trimming took off 1 base at V and 10 bases at J, with 17 bases between the two ends. CDR3 size: 15 residues. CDR3: CASSLSGHGGKEQFF. The CDR3 DNA reads as TGTGCCAGCAGCTTAAGCGGCCACGGAGGCAAGGAGCAGTTCTTC.

The CDR3 spells CASRQGANTGELFF. The CDR3, as DNA: TGTGCCAGTCGACAGGGAGCGAACACCGGGGAGCTGTTTTTT. This chain links TRBV7-6 with TRBJ2-2, with 7 bases that match TRBD1. V shed 9 bases and J 0 bases; nucleotides not matched to a gene: 4. There are 14 residues in the CDR3. Germline-derived CDR1 and CDR2 are SGHVS and FNYEAQ.

The J gene is TRBJ1-1, the V gene TRBV12-5; no clear D. The CDR3 spans 11 residues. The V gene's germline CDR1 is LGHNT and CDR2 FRNRAP. Trimming removed 8 bases from V and 3 bases from J, with 7 bases in between. The CDR3: CASSSDTEAFF. The CDR3 DNA follows: TGTGCTAGTTCTTCGGACACTGAAGCTTTCTTT.

This chain links TRBV4-1 with TRBJ1-5; D gene uncertain. The germline gives CDR1 MGHRA, CDR2 YSYEKL. Trimming shortened V by 0 bases and J by 7 bases, and 7 bases separated the two germline ends. CDR3 length: 13 amino acids. CDR3 protein: CASSQDSGQPQHF. The CDR3 coding sequence is TGCGCCAGCAGCCAAGATTCAGGACAGCCCCAGCATTTT.

This clone was seen a few times. This chain links TRBV7-2 with TRBJ1-5; unclear D gene. CDR3 size: 13 residues. V lost 1 base and J lost 4, with 5 bases in between. Germline assignment: CDR1 SGHTA and CDR2 FQGNSA. Here the CDR3 DNA reads TGTGCCAGCAGCTTAGGGCCAAATCAGCCCCAGCATTTT. This codes for CASSLGPNQPQHF.

This clone has just a few counts. The V gene is TRBV2, the J gene TRBJ1-1; D might be TRBD1 (5 bases). The CDR3 consists of 13 residues. V was pared by 3 bases and J by 3 bases, with 8 bases between. Germline V gene lookup returns CDR1 SNHLY and CDR2 FYNNEI. CDR3 protein: CASSEAGYTEAFF. The CDR3 DNA sequence: TGTGCCAGCAGTGAGGCAGGGTACACTGAAGCTTTCTTT.

The chain combines TRBV7-8 with TRBJ2-3; a weak D match, TRBD2 (5 bases). Germline V gives CDR1 SGHVS, CDR2 FQNEAQ. The CDR3 consists of 16 residues. V was clipped by 2 bases and J by 2 bases, with 14 bases between them. Here the CDR3 DNA reads TGTGCCAGCAGCTTATGGCCACCGGGAAACACAGATACGCAGTATTTT. Translated: CASSLWPPGNTDTQYF.

This rearrangement joins TRBV11-2 to TRBJ1-6, with 7 bases that match TRBD1. J was trimmed by 7 bases and V by 1 base; bases with no gene match: 4. The CDR3 totals 15 residues. Germline V gene sequence: CDR1 SGHAT, CDR2 FQNNGV. CDR3 in DNA: TGTGCCAGCAGCTTAGGGACAGGAACAAATTCACCCCTCCACTTT. This translates into CASSLGTGTNSPLHF.

This sequence joins TRBV29-1 and TRBJ2-2; no definite D call. This CDR3 contains 13 residues. Trimming took 4 bases from V and 0 from J, leaving 6 bases between them. Per the germline V gene, CDR1 is SQVTM and CDR2 is ANQGSEA. The chain's CDR3 is CSVVLANTGELFF. Here the CDR3 DNA reads TGCAGCGTTGTACTTGCGAACACCGGGGAGCTGTTTTTT.